The next 10 T cell receptor beta chains were all read from a single sample in a study of vaccination and CD4 T cells after COVID-19. The Oncomine TCR Beta short-read assay was applied to DNA of cultured CD4+ T cells. Via MiXCR, TCRdb re-called the PCR reads, giving one row per CDR3 protein. The sample comprises more than 4,500 distinct CDR3 sequences, 35% to 45% of which are singletons, and about a third rests with the top ten. These TCRs are of unknown antigen specificity. Treatment denoted: 10-day PBMC culture with coronavirus spike peptide pools or control peptides (ViraFEST assay). Sequencing was done on a sample of CD4+ T cells from blood, cultured in vitro. These receptors all stem from a human donor who had recovered from COVID-19.

This chain joins TRBV6-5 and TRBJ1-3; D gene unclear. Germline V gene data show CDR1 as MNHEY and CDR2 as SVGAGI. V was shortened by 2 bases and J by 0 bases, with 11 bases between the two germline ends. The CDR3 sequence is 16 residues long. The CDR3 loop reads CASSYGQADSGNTIYF. The CDR3 bases are TGTGCCAGCAGTTACGGGCAGGCCGACTCTGGAAACACCATATATTTT.

There are a few counts of this clonotype. The gene calls are TRBV7-3 and TRBJ1-1; D is undetermined. This CDR3 is 13 amino acids long. Germline assignment: CDR1 SGHTA and CDR2 FQGTGA. V lost 2 bases to trimming and J lost 2 bases, with 6 bases between them. The CDR3 spells CASSLQLNTEAFF. CDR3 DNA sequence: TGTGCCAGCAGCTTACAGCTAAACACTGAAGCTTTCTTT.

The CDR3 here is CAWSSYRGTEAFF. CDR3 coding DNA: TGTGCCTGGAGTTCTTATAGGGGGACTGAAGCTTTCTTT. The V gene is TRBV30, the J gene TRBJ1-1; tentatively, D is TRBD1 (6 bases). The CDR3 consists of 13 residues. Germline assignment: CDR1 GTSNPN and CDR2 SVGIG (reference sequence). Deletions cut 2 bases from V and 5 bases from J, with 12 bases between. The variable domain in full, completed from reference TRBV30 and TRBJ1-1, reads SQTIHQWPATLVQPVGSPLSLECTVEGTSNPNLYWYRQAAGRGLQLLFYSVGIGQISSEVPQNLSASRPQDRQFILSSKKLLLSDSGFYLCAWSSYRGTEAFFGQGTRLTVV.

J is TRBJ2-6 and V is TRBV12-3 or TRBV12-4; TRBD1 might be the D (5 bases). CDR3 length: 17 residues. V lost 5 bases and J 0 bases, leaving 14 bases between the germline ends. CDR3 protein: CASSDRTPYSGANVLTF. The CDR3 nucleotides are TGTGCCAGCAGTGATCGGACACCCTACTCTGGGGCCAACGTCCTGACTTTC.

This clonotype has only a few counts. This sequence joins TRBV20-1 and TRBJ2-5; 8 nucleotides match TRBD2. V lost 8 bases and J lost 4; bases outside the gene matches: 9. This CDR3 has 13 amino acids. CDR1 and CDR2 from the germline V gene are DFQATT and SNEGSKA (reference sequence). The CDR3 sequence: CSFAAGVIETQYF. The CDR3 nucleotides read TGCAGTTTCGCAGCGGGAGTGATAGAGACCCAGTACTTC.

The rearrangement uses TRBV7-9 and TRBJ2-5; D is undetermined. Germline lookup yields CDR1 SEHNR and CDR2 FQNEAQ (reference sequence). The V gene lost 1 base and the J gene lost 7 bases, with 7 bases spanning the gap. This CDR3 has 12 amino acids. The CDR3 DNA reads TGTGCCAGCAGCTTAGAACTTGGGACCCAGTACTTC. This gives the protein CASSLELGTQYF.

This chain uses TRBV19 with TRBJ2-2, with D uncertain. The CDR3 covers 13 residues. Germline V gene sequence: CDR1 LNHDA, CDR2 SQIVND (reference sequence). Trimming left V 7 bases short and J 0 bases short, with 6 bases between. The CDR3 is CASTDTNTGELFF. CDR3 bases: TGTGCCAGTACGGATACGAACACCGGGGAGCTGTTTTTT. The entire variable domain, with the rest obtained from reference TRBV19 and TRBJ2-2, is as follows: DGGITQSPKYLFRKEGQNVTLSCEQNLNHDAMYWYRQDPGQGLRLIYYSQIVNDFQKGDIAEGYSVSREKKESFPLTVTSAQKNPTAFYLCASTDTNTGELFFGEGSRLTVL.

Points on this clonotype: One base away lies a much larger clone, so this may be a sequencing read error. The CDR3, as DNA: TGTGCCAGCGGCTTTCGAGGAAGGAATTCACCCCTCCACTTT. The encoded protein is CASGFRGRNSPLHF. This sequence joins TRBV11-2 and TRBJ1-6; D is unresolved. This CDR3 has 14 residues. Germline V gene sequence: CDR1 SGHAT, CDR2 FQNNGV.

This clonotype was picked up one time. This rearrangement joins TRBV18 to TRBJ2-2; D not resolved. The CDR3 runs 14 residues. Germline CDR1 and CDR2: KGHSH and LQKENI. Between the trimmed V and J ends, which lost 1 base and 2 bases, there was a span of 5 bases. DNA of the CDR3: TGTGCCAGCTCACCACTCAGCAACACCGGGGAGCTGTTTTTT. Its protein product is CASSPLSNTGELFF.

A few counts support this clonotype. Mismatch with germline at one junction end may stem from a read error. The chain couples TRBV10-3 to TRBJ1-6; D unresolved. This CDR3 is 13 amino acids long. Germline V gene lookup returns CDR1 ENHRY and CDR2 SYGVKD. The CDR3 is CASSETYNSPLHF. In DNA form, the CDR3 reads TGTGCCAGCAGTGAAACCTATAATTCACCCCTCCACTTT.